These 15 T cell receptor beta chains came from one sample sequenced in a study of response to subunit inactivated influenza vaccine. MiXCR, applied by TCRdb to the RT-PCR reads, yields one record per CDR3 protein. The sample lists approximately 500,000 distinct CDR3 sequences, over 10% occurring once. This specimen consisted of PBMCs from blood, obtained more than 35 days after vaccination. The receptors were gathered from a man aged 45 to 65 who received an inactivated influenza vaccine.

The chain employs TRBV7-2 and TRBJ2-7; D call uncertain. Per the germline V gene, CDR1 is SGHTA and CDR2 is FQGNSA. The V and J ends lost 5 bases and 2 bases respectively, with 13 bases between them. This CDR3 contains 14 residues. The CDR3 DNA is TGTGCCAGCAGCGTACGGACGCCTACCTACGAGCAGTACTTC. Translated: CASSVRTPTYEQYF.

This chain connects TRBV11-2 to TRBJ2-5, with D unresolved. From germline, CDR1 is SGHAT and CDR2 FQNNGV. CDR3 length equals 13 residues. V lost 5 bases and J 2 bases, leaving 9 bases between the germline ends. The CDR3 nucleotides are TGTGCCAGCAGCCAAACCCCACAAGAGACCCAGTACTTC. Amino acid sequence: CASSQTPQETQYF. Complete variable domain (other parts from reference TRBV11-2 and TRBJ2-5): EAGVAQSPRYKIIEKRQSVAFWCNPISGHATLYWYQQILGQGPKLLIQFQNNGVVDDSQLPKDRFSAERLKGVDSTLKIQPAKLEDSAVYLCASSQTPQETQYFGPGTRLLVL.

J is TRBJ1-1 and V is TRBV29-1; a possible D gene is TRBD1 (6 bases). Trimming pared 4 bases from V and 1 base from J, leaving 10 bases between. Germline values: CDR1 SQVTM, CDR2 ANQGSEA. There are 13 residues in the CDR3. CDR3 bases: TGCAGCGTTGTGGGGGCGCGGAACACTGAAGCTTTCTTT. This sequence encodes CSVVGARNTEAFF.

This clonotype was detected only a few times. The gene calls are TRBV4-2 and TRBJ2-7, with TRBD2 matching over 10 bases. This CDR3 region has 19 residues. CDR1 and CDR2 from the germline V gene are LGHNA and YNFKEQ. Losses at the gene ends were 2 bases for V and 2 bases for J; bases not matched to a gene: 15. Here the CDR3 DNA reads TGTGCCAGCAGCCAATTGGGTAGCGGGGGGCGGATCTCTACCTACGAGCAGTACTTC. It yields the protein CASSQLGSGGRISTYEQYF.

This clonotype was seen at least ten times. V gene TRBV6-1 combines with J gene TRBJ2-1; 15 bases fit TRBD2. CDR3 length: 15 amino acids. Germline V gene sequence: CDR1 MNHNS, CDR2 SASEGT. Germline trimming cut 3 bases from V and 7 bases from J; bases unmatched to any gene: 1. The CDR3 bases are TGTGCCAGCAGTGAGGGACTAGCGGGGGGAAATGAGCAGTTCTTC. As protein: CASSEGLAGGNEQFF.

This clonotype occurred a few times. The rearrangement links TRBV7-2 to TRBJ1-4, with a possible D match to TRBD1 (6 bases). The CDR3 covers 13 residues. Germline assignment: CDR1 SGHTA and CDR2 FQGNSA. V lost 1 base, J lost 10 bases, and 10 bases lay in between. DNA for the CDR3: TGTGCCAGCAGCTTAGAACAGGGAGGAAAACTGTTTTTT. Amino acids: CASSLEQGGKLFF. Together with reference TRBV7-2 and TRBJ1-4, the CDR3 gives the full variable domain: GAGVSQSPSNKVTEKGKDVELRCDPISGHTALYWYRQSLGQGLEFLIYFQGNSAPDKSGLPSDRFSAERTGGSVSTLTIQRTQQEDSAVYLCASSLEQGGKLFFGSGTQLSVL.

This clonotype was observed a few times. This chain joins TRBV20-1 and TRBJ1-5; D is perhaps TRBD1 (5 bases). The V end was cut by 2 bases, the J end by 3 bases, with 17 bases between. Per the germline V gene, CDR1 is DFQATT and CDR2 is SNEGSKA (reference sequence). This CDR3 has 16 residues. This CDR3 reads CSARPGVGYINQPQHF. The CDR3 DNA reads as TGCAGTGCTAGACCGGGGGTGGGATATATCAATCAGCCCCAGCATTTT.

This clonotype was detected ten times or more. The chain joins TRBV12-3 or TRBV12-4 to TRBJ2-3; TRBD1 aligns across 7 bases. The CDR3 spans 15 residues. After removal of 5 bases from V and 3 bases from J, the junction contained 8 bases not matched to a gene. CDR3 DNA sequence: TGTGCCAGCAGTCTGACAGGGAGTTGGACAGATACGCAGTATTTT. Protein product: CASSLTGSWTDTQYF.

This clonotype has a count of ten or more. The chain carries TRBV24-1 and TRBJ2-3, with no clear D. Trimming removed 2 bases from V and 1 base from J, with 12 bases in between. The CDR3 covers 16 residues. CDR1 and CDR2 (germline): KGHDR, SFDVKD. The CDR3 bases are TGTGCCACCAGTGATTCCCTTAACCCGCGCACAGATACGCAGTATTTT. Encoded protein: CATSDSLNPRTDTQYF.

In this sample, this clonotype turned up a few times. The gene calls are TRBV6-5 and TRBJ2-5; possibly TRBD2 for D (5 bases). The CDR3 is 14 residues long. CDR1 and CDR2 from the germline V gene are MNHEY and SVGAGI. The V gene lost 2 bases and the J gene lost 3 bases, with 10 bases spanning the gap. In DNA form, the CDR3 reads TGTGCCAGCAGTTACGAGGGCAGTAAAGAGACCCAGTACTTC. Amino acids: CASSYEGSKETQYF.

This clonotype occurred a few times. This sequence joins TRBV4-2 and TRBJ2-2; D is perhaps TRBD1 (5 bases). This CDR3 contains 16 residues. The ends were cut back, 2 bases at V and 0 bases at J, with 10 bases in the middle. Per germline, CDR1 LGHNA and CDR2 YNFKEQ. The CDR3 nucleotides read TGTGCCAGCAGCCAATTACAGGCGCCGAACACCGGGGAGCTGTTTTTT. Amino acids: CASSQLQAPNTGELFF.

The chain links TRBV12-3 or TRBV12-4 to TRBJ2-7; D is perhaps TRBD1 (5 bases). Trimming left V 4 bases short and J 3 bases short, with 10 bases between. The CDR3 totals 13 residues. The CDR3 bases are TGTGCCAGCAGTTGGACGACAGTCTACGAGCAGTACTTC. Amino acids: CASSWTTVYEQYF.

This clonotype was found a few times. The chain joins TRBV6-1 to TRBJ2-3; the match to TRBD2 covers 8 bases. Per the germline V gene, CDR1 is MNHNS and CDR2 is SASEGT. The V gene end was trimmed by 7 bases and the J gene end by 1 base; junction bases not matched to a gene: 4. The CDR3 totals 14 residues. The CDR3 nucleotides are TGTGCCAGCACCCAGACTAGCGGCACAGATACGCAGTATTTT. Protein sequence: CASTQTSGTDTQYF.

This clonotype was seen many times. The chain is built from TRBV6-1 and TRBJ1-6, with 9 bases aligning to TRBD1. Germline V gene data show CDR1 as MNHNS and CDR2 as SASEGT. CDR3 length: 14 residues. Trimming removed 5 bases from V and 8 bases from J; junction bases left unmatched: 4. The CDR3 sequence: CASSLRTGDSPLHF. DNA for the CDR3: TGTGCCAGCAGTCTCCGGACAGGGGATTCACCCCTCCACTTT.

The gene calls are TRBV6-1 and TRBJ2-5, with 7 bases matching TRBD1. V lost 9 bases to trimming and J lost 5 bases; unmatched junction nucleotides: 15. CDR3 length: 15 amino acids. Looked up from germline, CDR1 is MNHNS and CDR2 is SASEGT. The DNA of the CDR3 is TGTGCCAGTGACGAAAGGACAGGTGCATCTGAGACCCAGTACTTC. Amino acid sequence: CASDERTGASETQYF.